One and the same sample provided the 3 T cell receptor beta chains below, sequenced in a study of blood T cell repertoires in COVID-19. The table came from immunoSEQ multiplex PCR; TCRdb's copy has only in-frame clones and leaves some out. The data contain over 150,000 clones, 90% of them singletons. The specimen was peripheral blood. The receptors were sampled from a man aged 50 to 60 with acute or convalescent COVID-19.

The rearrangement uses TRBV11-2 and TRBJ1-6; 7 positions agree with TRBD1. The J segment lost 7 bases and the V segment lost 5 bases, leaving 8 bases of the junction unmatched. Germline V gene data show CDR1 as SGHAT and CDR2 as FQNNGV. This CDR3 is 15 amino acids long. This chain's CDR3 is CASSPDRVGNSPLHF. In nucleotides, the CDR3 is TGTGCCAGCAGCCCAGACAGGGTTGGGAATTCACCCCTCCACTTT.

The chain uses TRBV19 and TRBJ2-2; TRBD1 agrees at 8 bases. The CDR3 is 14 amino acids. CDR1 is LNHDA, CDR2 SQIVND, per germline (reference sequence). After removal of 6 bases from V and 7 bases from J, the junction contained 7 bases not matched to a gene. The CDR3 reads CASRQTGAGGELFF. The DNA for the CDR3 is TGTGCCAGTAGACAGACAGGGGCGGGCGGGGAGCTGTTTTTT.

The chain joins TRBV2 to TRBJ2-2; D is perhaps TRBD2 (6 bases). Germline lookup yields CDR1 SNHLY and CDR2 FYNNEI. The CDR3 contains 16 residues. Deletions cut 11 bases from V and 0 bases from J, with 19 bases between. This CDR3 is CAGRKGGPSNTGELFF. DNA of the CDR3: TGTGCCGGCCGGAAAGGAGGGCCTTCGAACACCGGGGAGCTGTTTTTT. Full variable domain (rest looked up from reference TRBV2 and TRBJ2-2): EPEVTQTPSHQVTQMGQEVILRCVPISNHLYFYWYRQILGQKVEFLVSFYNNEISEKSEIFDDQFSVERPDGSNFTLKIRSTKLEDSAMYFCAGRKGGPSNTGELFFGEGSRLTVL.